Below, 15 T cell receptor beta chains from the same sample are listed, as sequenced in a study of shared clonotypes between healthy human individuals. Generated by immunoSEQ multiplex PCR, the TCRdb table keeps only in-frame clones and is missing some. The table lists millions of clones, more than 90% of them singletons. Sequenced material: naive CD4+ T cells sorted from blood. Documented subset: CD45RA+ positively selected. Source of these receptors: a young man in good health.

Comment on this clone: Other DNA sequences in this sample translate to the same CDR3. V is TRBV5-1 and J is TRBJ2-3; no clear D. Germline CDR1 and CDR2: SGHRS and YFSETQ. Trimming took 1 base from V and 0 from J, leaving 12 bases between them. This CDR3 has 16 residues. In DNA form, the CDR3 reads TGCGCCAGCAGCTTGACTTTAGCAGCTAGCACAGATACGCAGTATTTT. This translates into CASSLTLAASTDTQYF.

The rearrangement uses TRBV28 and TRBJ1-3; D is uncertain. With 3 bases removed from V and 4 bases from J, the gap between germline ends came to 10 bases. This CDR3 is 14 amino acids long. The germline V gene encodes CDR1 MDHEN and CDR2 SYDVKM. Here the CDR3 reads CASSFLLSGNTIYF. CDR3 sequence (DNA): TGTGCCAGCAGTTTCCTCCTATCCGGAAACACCATATATTTT.

The CDR3 sequence is CASSGLAGGPDTQYF. The CDR3 DNA is TGTGCCAGCAGTGGACTAGCGGGGGGACCAGATACGCAGTATTTT. The V and J genes are TRBV6-1 and TRBJ2-3; 13 bases line up with TRBD2. Losses at the gene ends were 4 bases for V and 4 bases for J; bases not matched to a gene: 2. Germline CDR1 and CDR2: MNHNS and SASEGT. The CDR3 runs to 15 residues.

The gene calls are TRBV19 and TRBJ1-2, with D unclear. The CDR3 is 14 amino acids. V lost 0 bases to trimming and J lost 5 bases, with 10 bases between them. CDR1 is LNHDA, CDR2 SQIVND, per germline (reference sequence). CDR3 sequence: CASSIENGGYGYTF. CDR3 sequence (DNA): TGTGCCAGTAGTATAGAGAACGGCGGGTATGGCTACACCTTC. The full variable domain, with the rest looked up from reference TRBV19 and TRBJ1-2, is DGGITQSPKYLFRKEGQNVTLSCEQNLNHDAMYWYRQDPGQGLRLIYYSQIVNDFQKGDIAEGYSVSREKKESFPLTVTSAQKNPTAFYLCASSIENGGYGYTFGSGTRLTVV.

The genes are TRBV9 and TRBJ1-6, with 8 bases aligning to TRBD1. V was pared by 4 bases and J by 7 bases, with 7 bases of the junction left unmatched. The CDR3 has 15 amino acids. Germline V lookup: CDR1 SGDLS, CDR2 YYNGEE. The CDR3 sequence is CASSPWTGTNSPLHF. The CDR3 nucleotides read TGTGCCAGCAGCCCCTGGACAGGGACAAATTCACCCCTCCACTTT.

Here the CDR3 DNA reads TGTGCCAGCAGCTTAGAGGGGGGTATCTACGAGCAGTACTTC. Protein: CASSLEGGIYEQYF. The chain combines TRBV11-2 with TRBJ2-7, with a possible D match to TRBD2 (6 bases). The V end lost 0 bases, the J end lost 3 bases, and 9 bases lay between the germline ends. The CDR3 spans 14 residues. Germline loops: CDR1 SGHAT, CDR2 FQNNGV.

The chain couples TRBV18 to TRBJ1-4, with 9 bases that match TRBD1. Germline V CDR1 and CDR2: KGHSH, LQKENI. The CDR3 runs to 14 residues. The V gene end was trimmed by 8 bases and the J gene end by 8 bases; junction bases not matched to a gene: 9. CDR3: CASTQGATGEKLFF. CDR3 DNA: TGTGCCAGCACACAGGGGGCGACGGGGGAAAAACTGTTTTTT. Filled out from reference TRBV18 and TRBJ1-4, the complete variable domain reads NAGVMQNPRHLVRRRGQEARLRCSPMKGHSHVYWYRQLPEEGLKFMVYLQKENIIDESGMPKERFSAEFPKEGPSILRIQQVVRGDSAAYFCASTQGATGEKLFFGSGTQLSVL.

This chain links TRBV5-4 with TRBJ2-2; 9 bases line up with TRBD1. The CDR3 runs 14 residues. V shed 3 bases, J shed 6 bases, and the junction held 3 bases outside the gene matches. Germline values: CDR1 SGHNT, CDR2 YYREEE (reference sequence). DNA of the CDR3: TGTGCCAGCAGCTCCGGACAGGGGCCCGGGGAGCTGTTTTTT. This translates into CASSSGQGPGELFF.

Details on this clone: At one end the junction does not follow the germline gene, possibly because of a read error. The V call is TRBV2, the J call TRBJ1-5; D ambiguous. Germline CDR1 SNHLY, CDR2 FYNNEI. This CDR3 is 13 amino acids long. The CDR3 coding sequence is TGTGCCAGCAGAGTTGGGAACAATCGGCCCCAGCATTTT. Translated: CASRVGNNRPQHF.

The chain uses TRBV7-9 and TRBJ2-1; 8 bases fit TRBD1. V lost 2 bases and J lost 6; bases outside the gene matches: 6. Germline V gives CDR1 SEHNR, CDR2 FQNEAQ (reference sequence). This CDR3 region has 15 residues. In DNA form, the CDR3 reads TGTGCCAGCAGCTTAAGGGGGACAGGAGTCAATGAGCAGTTCTTC. It encodes CASSLRGTGVNEQFF.

This chain connects TRBV7-2 to TRBJ1-1; D is ambiguous. The V end lost 0 bases, the J end lost 0 bases, and 5 bases lay between the germline ends. The length of the CDR3 is 14 residues. Per germline, CDR1 SGHTA and CDR2 FQGNSA. CDR3 DNA: TGTGCCAGCAGCTTAGCTTGGGTGAACACTGAAGCTTTCTTT. Translation gives CASSLAWVNTEAFF.

Only one count was recorded for this clone. This chain links TRBV7-2 with TRBJ2-7; 12 nucleotides align to TRBD1. The CDR3 extends over 15 amino acids. Germline V gives CDR1 SGHTA, CDR2 FQGNSA. Trimming cost V 3 bases and J 6 bases; bases outside gene matches: 6. The chain's CDR3 is CASSFQGQGASEQYF. The CDR3 coding sequence is TGTGCCAGCAGCTTCCAGGGACAGGGGGCGAGCGAGCAGTACTTC.

The rearrangement links TRBV19 to TRBJ2-7, with D maybe TRBD1 (6 bases). V lost 10 bases to trimming and J lost 7 bases, with 20 bases between them. The CDR3 has 13 residues. Germline CDR1 LNHDA, CDR2 SQIVND (reference sequence). The CDR3, as DNA: TGTGCCACCTCCACAGGGCTGGGCGGGGAGCAGTACTTC. This gives the protein CATSTGLGGEQYF. The whole variable domain, filled in from reference TRBV19 and TRBJ2-7, reads DGGITQSPKYLFRKEGQNVTLSCEQNLNHDAMYWYRQDPGQGLRLIYYSQIVNDFQKGDIAEGYSVSREKKESFPLTVTSAQKNPTAFYLCATSTGLGGEQYFGPGTRLTVT.

The CDR3 DNA reads TGTGCCAGCAGCAAAGGTGGGGACAGCCTAGCCAAAAACATTCAGTACTTC. Amino acids: CASSKGGDSLAKNIQYF. This chain uses TRBV21-1 with TRBJ2-4; TRBD1, the D gene given by the table, was not confirmed from the DNA. TRBV21-1 is labeled a pseudogene. CDR3 length: 17 residues.

V and J are TRBV27 and TRBJ2-3, with TRBD2 identical over 12 bases. Trimming removed 5 bases from V and 3 bases from J; junction bases left unmatched: 6. Germline lookup yields CDR1 MNHEY and CDR2 SMNVEV (reference sequence). CDR3 length equals 16 residues. This chain's CDR3 is CASSLTSGRLTDTQYF. The CDR3, as DNA: TGTGCCAGCAGTCTGACTAGCGGGAGACTGACAGATACGCAGTATTTT.